Given below is one T cell receptor (beta chain) in context. Trimming pared 4 bases from V and 7 bases from J, leaving 21 bases between. This CDR3 comprises 15 residues. Germline CDR1 and CDR2: SGHRS and YFSETQ. The data were taken from a study of blood T cell repertoires in COVID-19. Original handling: Amplification of reference gene primers was used by the study to estimate nucleated cell counts. Clones were read by immunoSEQ multiplex PCR, and TCRdb kept only the in-frame ones, dropping some. Clone size and the V and J calls come from that table; the DNA yielded D and trimming. This table holds approximately 300,000 clones, roughly 80% found once.

The chain combines TRBV5-1 with TRBJ2-7, with D possibly TRBD2 on 7 matching bases. This TCR was recovered from a woman between 45 and 65 years old with active or convalescent COVID-19. The specimen was peripheral blood. The CDR3 loop reads CASSEETWGGGEQYF. CDR3 nucleotides: TGCGCCAGCAGCGAAGAGACATGGGGGGGCGGAGAGCAGTACTTC.